This T cell receptor (beta chain) was identified during a study of T cell responses to AZD1222 COVID-19 vaccine (dated by TCRdb to the early 2020s). The study in broad terms: Because spike-specific TCR depth and breadth did not differ between the two schedules, AZD1222 recipients who got a second dose at roughly 4 weeks were pooled with those who got a second dose at roughly 12 weeks. A total of 230 to 250 trial participants underwent TCR sequencing, of whom nearly 210 received two doses of AZD1222 and roughly 25 received two doses of the MenACWY control vaccine. Trial participants were enrolled by age into subgroups of 18-55, 56-69 and 70-plus years, and about 150, 27 and 61 TCR-sequenced participants, respectively, were included in these subgroups.

V lost 2 bases and J lost 3 bases; the stretch between them is 21 bases long. From the germline V gene, CDR1 is SGHRS and CDR2 is YFSETQ. There are 17 amino acids in the CDR3, from cysteine to phenylalanine inclusive. The DNA shown is the 51-base CDR3, in frame from base 1. Notes on this clone: What this receptor recognizes is not known. Base qualities are not recorded, but no much larger clone differs from it by a single base.

Interpreted using the paper, the time point label stands for: baseline before first vaccination. Vaccinee samples were obtained from the UK trials COV001 and COV002, which included a single-blind randomized controlled phase 2/3 trial of AZD1222 (ChAdOx1 nCoV-19) in healthy adults. Trial participant PBMC samples were collected at day 0 and day 28 after the second dose for TCRbeta chain sequencing. The CDR3 regions of human TCRbeta chains were analyzed by immunosequencing. On the study's bioinformatics: TCRs in the repertoires were matched against a reference library of SARS-CoV-2-specific TCRs that had been generated with the MIRA antigen-specificity platform. Breadth was defined as the fraction of unique TCRs that were SARS-CoV-2-associated. Depth was defined as the fraction of total T cells that were SARS-CoV-2-associated. Each spike-specific TCR was assigned to its reactive spike region and to a CD4 or CD8 class using the MIRA data. Log10-transformed breadth and depth values were compared by one-way ANOVA with Sidak's multiple comparisons tests. TCRdb limited this immuneACCESS table to in-frame rearrangements with V and J called. A share of clones is missing; checked studies link under half to unresolved V genes, and the rest is unexplained. Clonal size and the V and J genes are those of that table, whereas D and trimming came from the DNA. The sample table contains under 100,000 clones; only one count was recorded for approximately 88% of them. The ten largest clones take up around 17% of the sample.

General study outcomes and caveats: Conclusions about previously exposed vaccinees are limited because only 6 or 7 AZD1222 recipients were SARS-CoV-2 seropositive at baseline. In the small 56-69-year group, the increase in depth fell short of significance, most likely because of low power. Because no day 14 peak-response samples were available, the repertoires could be characterized only after the peak T cell response. Epitopes outside the regions mutated in the B.1.351 and B.1.1.7 variants were reportedly recognized by nearly half of the unique spike-specific TCRs. The whole spike protein was spanned by vaccine-associated CD4 TCRs, and dominant responses were seen in regions 160-218 and 743-854. Participants were mostly white British, with more females than males. The authors suggested clonal diversity may have been underestimated. Spike-specific TCR breadth and depth rose significantly after two AZD1222 doses compared with day 0 and with MenACWY recipients.

The receptor was derived from an adult in good health. The sample was peripheral blood, taken on day 0 of AZD1222 vaccination. Rearrangement joined TRBV5-1 to TRBJ2-7, with no confident D gene call. The CDR3 region: CASSFLGYTEVHYEQYF. The DNA sequence is as follows: TGCGCCAGCAGCTTCCTGGGCTATACAGAAGTCCACTACGAGCAGTACTTC.